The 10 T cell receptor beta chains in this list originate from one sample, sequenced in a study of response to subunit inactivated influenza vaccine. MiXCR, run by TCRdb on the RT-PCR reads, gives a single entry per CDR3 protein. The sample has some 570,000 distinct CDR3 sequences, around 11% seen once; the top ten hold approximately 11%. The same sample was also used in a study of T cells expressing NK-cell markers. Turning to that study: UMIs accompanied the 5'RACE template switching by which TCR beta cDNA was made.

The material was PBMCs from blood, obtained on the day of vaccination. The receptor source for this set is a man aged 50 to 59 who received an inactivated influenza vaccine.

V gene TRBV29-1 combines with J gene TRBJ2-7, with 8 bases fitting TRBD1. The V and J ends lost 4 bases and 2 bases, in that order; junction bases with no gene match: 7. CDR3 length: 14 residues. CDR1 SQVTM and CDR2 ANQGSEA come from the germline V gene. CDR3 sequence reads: CSVANGQGAYEQYF. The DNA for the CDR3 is TGCAGCGTTGCCAACGGACAGGGAGCCTACGAGCAGTACTTC.

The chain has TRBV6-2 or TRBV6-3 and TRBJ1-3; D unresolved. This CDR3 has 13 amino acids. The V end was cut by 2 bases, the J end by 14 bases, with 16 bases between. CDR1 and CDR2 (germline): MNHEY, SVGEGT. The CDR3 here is CASSYQLRSSLYF. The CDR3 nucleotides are TGTGCCAGCAGTTACCAACTCAGGTCCTCGTTATATTTT.

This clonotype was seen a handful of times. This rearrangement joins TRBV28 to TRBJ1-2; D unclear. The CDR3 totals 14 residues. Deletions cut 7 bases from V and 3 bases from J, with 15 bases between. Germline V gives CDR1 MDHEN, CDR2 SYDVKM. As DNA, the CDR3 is TGTGCCAGCACCGATGGAGGGTTTGACTATGGCTACACCTTC. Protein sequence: CASTDGGFDYGYTF.

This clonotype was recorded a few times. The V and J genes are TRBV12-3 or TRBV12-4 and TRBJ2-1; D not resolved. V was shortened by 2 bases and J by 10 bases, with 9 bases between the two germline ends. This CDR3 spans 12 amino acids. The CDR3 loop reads CASSLKAQEQFF. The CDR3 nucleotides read TGTGCCAGCAGTTTAAAGGCCCAAGAGCAGTTCTTC.

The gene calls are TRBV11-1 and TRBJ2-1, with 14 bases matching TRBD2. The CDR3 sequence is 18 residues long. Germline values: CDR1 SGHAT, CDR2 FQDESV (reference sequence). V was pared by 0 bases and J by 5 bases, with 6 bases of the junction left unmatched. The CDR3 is CASSLARLAGGVDNEQFF. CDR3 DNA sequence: TGTGCCAGCAGCTTAGCACGACTAGCGGGAGGGGTCGACAATGAGCAGTTCTTC.

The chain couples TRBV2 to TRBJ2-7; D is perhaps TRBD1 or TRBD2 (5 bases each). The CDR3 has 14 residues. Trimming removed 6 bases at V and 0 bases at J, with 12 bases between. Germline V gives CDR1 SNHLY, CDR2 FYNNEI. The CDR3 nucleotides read TGTGCCAGCAGGGGGACGCCAAGCTCCTACGAGCAGTACTTC. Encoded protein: CASRGTPSSYEQYF.

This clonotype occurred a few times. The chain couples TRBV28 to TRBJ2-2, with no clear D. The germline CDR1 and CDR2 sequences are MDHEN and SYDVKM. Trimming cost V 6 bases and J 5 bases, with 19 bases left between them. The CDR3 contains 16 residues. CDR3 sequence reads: CASRPPGRLRTGELFF. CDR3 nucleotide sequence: TGTGCCAGCAGGCCCCCCGGACGGTTACGTACCGGGGAGCTGTTTTTT.

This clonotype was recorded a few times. DNA of the CDR3: TGCAGCGTCGCGCCAGGGACCCCCTACGAGCAGTACTTC. It encodes CSVAPGTPYEQYF. V and J are TRBV29-1 and TRBJ2-7; the D call may be TRBD1 or TRBD2 (5 bases each). V was trimmed by 6 bases and J by 2 bases, leaving 14 bases between them. Germline values: CDR1 SQVTM, CDR2 ANQGSEA. The CDR3 spans 13 residues.

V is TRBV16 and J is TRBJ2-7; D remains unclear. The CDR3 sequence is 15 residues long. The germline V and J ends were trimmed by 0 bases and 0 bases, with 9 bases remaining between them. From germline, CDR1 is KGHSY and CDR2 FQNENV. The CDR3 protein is CASSQSAVVSYEQYF. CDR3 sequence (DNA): TGTGCCAGCAGCCAATCCGCGGTAGTCTCCTACGAGCAGTACTTC.

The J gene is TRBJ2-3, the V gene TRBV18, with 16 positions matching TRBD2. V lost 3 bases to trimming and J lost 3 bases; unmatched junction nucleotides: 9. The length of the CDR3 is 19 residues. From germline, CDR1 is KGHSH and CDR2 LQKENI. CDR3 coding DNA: TGTGCCAGCTCACCCCTCGGGACTAGCGGGGGGGCGGCGACAGATACGCAGTATTTT. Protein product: CASSPLGTSGGAATDTQYF.